The present T cell receptor (beta chain) was sequenced within a study of T-cell reconstitution after alpha-beta-depleted transplantation in children. Findings of the study overall: A year had passed since transplant, and T-cell counts and diversity by then came mostly from newly produced T cells.

As to this clonotype: The antigen is not known.

Unique molecular identifiers featured in how the TCRbeta library was prepared. A single record per CDR3 protein comes from TCRdb applying MiXCR to the PCR reads. This sample has a few hundred thousand distinct CDR3 sequences, with roughly 13% found just once. This CDR3 contains 18 residues. V lost 0 bases and J lost 2, with 19 bases in between. CDR1 MDHEN and CDR2 SYDVKM come from the germline V gene. This sequence joins TRBV28 and TRBJ1-2, with D tentatively TRBD1 (5 bases). The TCR sequence derives from a male patient between 5 and 17 years old who had a stem cell transplant for acute myeloid leukemia, so the T cells may come from the graft donor. Material: PBMCs, mostly from graft donor cells, obtained 360 days after TCRalphabeta/CD19-depleted stem cell transplant. CDR3 loop: CASSLWPEGRGPNYGYTF. CDR3 DNA: TGTGCCAGCAGTTTATGGCCAGAGGGACGGGGACCCAACTATGGCTACACCTTC.